These 30 T cell receptor beta chains share one sample of origin, sequenced in a study of shared clonotypes between healthy human individuals. Generated by immunoSEQ multiplex PCR, the TCRdb table keeps only in-frame clones and is missing some. The sample contains about 480,000 clones, about four fifths of which appear only once. The source material was PBMCs. Receptor source: a woman between 40 and 55 years old in good health. Some clones in this sample may be carry-over from other donors' samples.

Only one count was recorded for this clone. V usage is TRBV18 and J usage is TRBJ1-1; D may be TRBD1 (5 bases). Germline loops: CDR1 KGHSH, CDR2 LQKENI. The CDR3 is made up of 14 amino acids. The ends were cut back, 3 bases at V and 1 base at J, with 9 bases in the middle. In DNA, the CDR3 is TGTGCCAGCTCACCGGCAGGGACGAACACTGAAGCTTTCTTT. Protein sequence: CASSPAGTNTEAFF.

The chain uses TRBV28 and TRBJ2-5; D remains unclear. The CDR3 loop spans 17 amino acids. Looked up from germline, CDR1 is MDHEN and CDR2 is SYDVKM. The V end lost 6 bases, the J end lost 4 bases, and 24 bases lay between the germline ends. CDR3 residues: CASSHPSEGYGRETQYF. The CDR3 DNA follows: TGTGCCAGCAGCCATCCGTCGGAAGGTTATGGCCGAGAGACCCAGTACTTC.

The chain combines TRBV19 with TRBJ2-1; TRBD2 matches at 12 bases. V shed 9 bases and J 6 bases; nucleotides not matched to a gene: 3. In germline, CDR1 is LNHDA, CDR2 SQIVND (reference sequence). The CDR3 runs to 13 residues. The DNA of the CDR3 is TGTGCCAGCCGACTAGCGGGGGCCAATGAGCAGTTCTTC. Its translation is CASRLAGANEQFF.

The chain couples TRBV28 to TRBJ2-3; 14 bases are shared with TRBD2. Germline V gene data show CDR1 as MDHEN and CDR2 as SYDVKM. The length of the CDR3 is 15 residues. J gave up 5 bases and V 6 bases, and 4 bases lay outside the gene matches. The CDR3 is CASSTGLAGGDTQYF. The DNA for the CDR3 is TGTGCCAGCAGCACTGGACTAGCGGGAGGAGATACGCAGTATTTT.

The V call is TRBV7-2, the J call TRBJ2-7, with D tentatively TRBD1 or TRBD2 (5 bases each). CDR1 and CDR2 from the germline V gene are SGHTA and FQGNSA. This CDR3 has 14 residues. Trimming shortened V by 5 bases and J by 0 bases, and 11 bases separated the two germline ends. CDR3 nucleotide sequence: TGTGCCAGCAGCCCCCGGGGCGGCTCCTACGAGCAGTACTTC. It translates to CASSPRGGSYEQYF.

CDR3 coding DNA: TGTGCCAGCAGCGTAGACTTAGCGGGAGCAGGGGAGACCCAGTACTTC. This translates into CASSVDLAGAGETQYF. This chain uses TRBV9 with TRBJ2-5; the match to TRBD2 covers 9 bases. Germline CDR1 reads SGDLS; CDR2 reads YYNGEE. There are 16 residues in the CDR3. The V segment lost 0 bases and the J segment 5 bases; nucleotides outside the gene matches: 8. Full variable domain (rest looked up from reference TRBV9 and TRBJ2-5): DSGVTQTPKHLITATGQRVTLRCSPRSGDLSVYWYQQSLDQGLQFLIQYYNGEERAKGNILERFSAQQFPDLHSELNLSSLELGDSALYFCASSVDLAGAGETQYFGPGTRLLVL.

The rearrangement joins TRBV28 to TRBJ2-7; D call uncertain. V gave up 6 bases and J gave up 7 bases, with 13 bases separating them. Germline V CDR1 and CDR2: MDHEN, SYDVKM. There are 12 residues in the CDR3. The CDR3 region is CASRTTASEQYF. In nucleotides, the CDR3 is TGTGCCAGCAGGACGACTGCTTCTGAGCAGTACTTC.

This chain connects TRBV27 to TRBJ2-7; 9 positions match TRBD1. CDR1 is MNHEY, CDR2 SMNVEV, per germline (reference sequence). The CDR3 is 14 residues long. Germline trimming cut 7 bases from V and 2 bases from J; bases unmatched to any gene: 6. The CDR3 bases are TGTGCCAGCACAGGGGGGACAGGGACCTACGAGCAGTACTTC. Amino acids: CASTGGTGTYEQYF.

The chain combines TRBV28 with TRBJ1-1; maybe TRBD1 (6 bases). The CDR3 consists of 14 residues. Trimming removed 3 bases from V and 3 bases from J, with 11 bases in between. Germline CDR1 MDHEN, CDR2 SYDVKM. The CDR3 DNA follows: TGTGCCAGCAGTTTTTCGGGGGCGTACACTGAAGCTTTCTTT. It specifies CASSFSGAYTEAFF.

This rearrangement joins TRBV28 to TRBJ2-5, with D perhaps assigned TRBD1 or TRBD2 (5 bases each). This CDR3 has 14 amino acids. Trimming stripped 0 bases from V and 8 bases from J, with 13 bases between. Looked up from germline, CDR1 is MDHEN and CDR2 is SYDVKM. CDR3 in DNA: TGTGCCAGCAGTTTATGGGGGGACCAGACTACCCAGTACTTC. Its protein product is CASSLWGDQTTQYF.

The genes are TRBV4-2 and TRBJ2-1, with 9 bases matching TRBD2. Germline V gene lookup returns CDR1 LGHNA and CDR2 YNFKEQ. This CDR3 has 18 amino acids. Trimming removed 0 bases from V and 8 bases from J; junction bases left unmatched: 14. For the CDR3, the DNA is TGTGCCAGCAGCCAAGATAGGCCCCGTGGCGGGAGGGCCGATGAGCAGTTCTTC. Its protein is CASSQDRPRGGRADEQFF.

The CDR3 DNA is TGTGCCAGTAGATCGAGCGCTGGGCGAGCAGGAGGCTACACCTTC. It encodes CASRSSAGRAGGYTF. The chain carries TRBV19 and TRBJ1-2, with D uncertain. This CDR3 spans 15 amino acids. CDR1 LNHDA and CDR2 SQIVND come from the germline V gene (reference sequence). The ends were cut back, 6 bases at V and 8 bases at J, with 22 bases in the middle.

This chain uses TRBV9 with TRBJ2-1, with 7 bases fitting TRBD2. Per germline, CDR1 SGDLS and CDR2 YYNGEE. The CDR3 extends over 19 amino acids. The V and J ends lost 3 bases and 1 base, in that order; junction bases with no gene match: 16. The CDR3 loop reads CASSGAGGSNEGSYNEQFF. The CDR3, as DNA: TGTGCCAGCAGCGGAGCCGGCGGGAGTAATGAGGGTTCCTACAATGAGCAGTTCTTC.

The CDR3 DNA follows: TGTGCCAGTACCCCCCCGGGGGCAAGCTCCTACGAGCAGTACTTC. This codes for CASTPPGASSYEQYF. The chain uses TRBV19 and TRBJ2-7, with D perhaps matching TRBD1 or TRBD2 (6 bases each). Germline loops: CDR1 LNHDA, CDR2 SQIVND (reference sequence). Between the trimmed V and J ends, which lost 7 bases and 0 bases, there was a span of 16 bases. The CDR3 covers 15 residues.

V and J are TRBV10-3 and TRBJ1-1, with D tentatively TRBD1 (5 bases). CDR3 size: 12 residues. Germline loops: CDR1 ENHRY, CDR2 SYGVKD. The CDR3 DNA is TGTGCTACGGCAGGGTCGAGCACTGAAGCTTTCTTT. This sequence encodes CATAGSSTEAFF.

In regard to this clone: A far bigger clonotype differs at one base, so this is likely a read error. Other DNA variants within this sample encode the same CDR3. CDR3 residues: CASSPVGRVQETQYF. The DNA of the CDR3 is TGTGCCAGCAGCCCCGTGGGCAGGGTGCAAGAGACCCAGTACTTC. The rearrangement links TRBV5-6 to TRBJ2-5, with D possibly being TRBD1 (5 bases). Germline V CDR1 and CDR2: SGHDT, YYEEEE. The CDR3 contains 15 residues. Trimming took 4 bases from V and 2 from J, leaving 15 bases between them.

This chain links TRBV6-4 with TRBJ2-7; D is uncertain. This CDR3 comprises 12 residues. V was trimmed by 2 bases and J by 0 bases, leaving 2 bases between them. The germline CDR1 and CDR2 sequences are MRHNA and SNTAGT. CDR3 region: CASSDSSYEQYF. DNA of the CDR3: TGTGCCAGCAGTGACAGCTCCTACGAGCAGTACTTC.

The V gene is TRBV6-6, the J gene TRBJ2-2, with D unclear. Germline V gives CDR1 MNHNY, CDR2 SVGAGI (reference sequence). CDR3 length: 11 residues. Trimming cost V 4 bases and J 5 bases, with 2 bases left between them. The CDR3 region is CASSSTGELFF. CDR3 nucleotides: TGTGCCAGCAGTTCTACCGGGGAGCTGTTTTTT.

CDR3 coding DNA: TGTGCCAGCAGCACTAGGGGTCTAGCTCACACCGGGGAGCTGTTTTTT. As protein: CASSTRGLAHTGELFF. The rearrangement joins TRBV7-3 to TRBJ2-2; D assignment may be TRBD1 or TRBD2 (5 bases each). V shed 5 bases and J shed 3 bases, with 16 bases lying between them. CDR1 is SGHTA, CDR2 FQGTGA, per germline. This CDR3 has 16 residues.

The chain links TRBV4-2 to TRBJ2-7, with TRBD2 identical over 14 bases. The J segment lost 4 bases and the V segment lost 4 bases, leaving 3 bases of the junction unmatched. This CDR3 contains 15 residues. Germline V gene data show CDR1 as LGHNA and CDR2 as YNFKEQ. The CDR3 nucleotides are TGTGCCAGCAGCCGCGGACTAGCGGGAGGTTACGAGCAGTACTTC. Translation: CASSRGLAGGYEQYF.

Worth noting for this clone: A much larger clone is a single base away; this may be a read error. Other DNA sequences in the sample encode the same CDR3. The rearrangement links TRBV28 to TRBJ2-2; 8 bases map to TRBD1. The V gene's germline CDR1 is MDHEN and CDR2 SYDVKM. With V trimmed by 1 base and J by 0 bases, 13 bases remained unmatched. CDR3 length: 20 amino acids. CDR3 protein: CASSLSSSRTGPTNTGELFF. CDR3 bases: TGTGCCAGCAGTTTATCTTCCTCCCGGACAGGGCCAACGAACACCGGGGAGCTGTTTTTT.

This clone was detected ten times or more. The chain is built from TRBV30 and TRBJ2-1; D possibly corresponds to TRBD2 (6 bases). Germline V gene sequence: CDR1 GTSNPN, CDR2 SVGIG (reference sequence). The CDR3 has 11 amino acids. Trimming took 3 bases from V and 7 from J, leaving 7 bases between them. This CDR3 reads CAWSRGNEQFF. CDR3 DNA: TGTGCCTGGAGCCGGGGGAATGAGCAGTTCTTC.

Written as DNA, the CDR3 is TGTGCCAGCAGAATAGCGGGAGTTATGATCGATGAGCAGTTCTTC. As protein: CASRIAGVMIDEQFF. V gene TRBV28 combines with J gene TRBJ2-1; TRBD2 agrees at 9 bases. This CDR3 contains 15 residues. J lost 8 bases, V lost 6 bases, and 11 bases had no gene match. CDR1 and CDR2 from the germline V gene are MDHEN and SYDVKM.

The chain combines TRBV5-1 with TRBJ1-3, with a weak D call TRBD1 (5 bases). Trimming took 0 bases from V and 0 from J, leaving 13 bases between them. The CDR3 runs to 17 residues. Germline CDR1 reads SGHRS; CDR2 reads YFSETQ. The CDR3, as DNA: TGCGCCAGCAGCTTGGAGGGAGGGGCGAGCTCTGGAAACACCATATATTTT. As protein: CASSLEGGASSGNTIYF.

V gene TRBV5-1 combines with J gene TRBJ1-6; 7 bases align to TRBD1. Looked up from germline, CDR1 is SGHRS and CDR2 is YFSETQ. The ends lost 0 bases at V and 6 bases at J; junction bases unmatched: 3. This CDR3 comprises 15 residues. CDR3 bases: TGCGCCAGCAGCTTGGAGGGGGCAACTAATTCACCCCTCCACTTT. This gives the protein CASSLEGATNSPLHF.

The chain employs TRBV28 and TRBJ1-1, with 7 positions matching TRBD1. CDR3 size: 12 residues. Germline values: CDR1 MDHEN, CDR2 SYDVKM. V gave up 8 bases and J gave up 7 bases; unmatched junction bases: 7. As DNA, the CDR3 is TGTGCCAGCGGGCTCTACAGGGGTGAAGCTTTCTTT. Protein sequence: CASGLYRGEAFF. The complete variable domain, with remaining parts taken from reference TRBV28 and TRBJ1-1, reads DVKVTQSSRYLVKRTGEKVFLECVQDMDHENMFWYRQDPGLGLRLIYFSYDVKMKEKGDIPEGYSVSREKKERFSLILESASTNQTSMYLCASGLYRGEAFFGQGTRLTVV.

This clone was picked up many times. Other DNA sequences from this sample encode an identical CDR3 as well. This chain uses TRBV30 with TRBJ2-7; the match to TRBD2 covers 12 bases. Trimming cost V 3 bases and J 7 bases; bases outside gene matches: 10. CDR1 GTSNPN and CDR2 SVGIG come from the germline V gene (reference sequence). The CDR3 runs 15 residues. As DNA, the CDR3 is TGTGCCTGGAGACTAGCGGGAGGATTGTGGGATGAGCAGTACTTC. Translating it yields CAWRLAGGLWDEQYF.

This rearrangement joins TRBV18 to TRBJ2-3; TRBD1 is a possible D gene (5 bases). Trimming cost V 3 bases and J 1 base, with 11 bases left between them. Germline-derived CDR1 and CDR2 are KGHSH and LQKENI. This CDR3 has 15 amino acids. Written as DNA, the CDR3 is TGTGCCAGCTCACCGCCCACAGGACGCACAGATACGCAGTATTTT. Translation gives CASSPPTGRTDTQYF. Combining the CDR3 with reference TRBV18 and TRBJ2-3 gives the whole variable domain NAGVMQNPRHLVRRRGQEARLRCSPMKGHSHVYWYRQLPEEGLKFMVYLQKENIIDESGMPKERFSAEFPKEGPSILRIQQVVRGDSAAYFCASSPPTGRTDTQYFGPGTRLTVL.

The V gene is TRBV28, the J gene TRBJ2-5; no clear D gene. CDR1 and CDR2 (germline): MDHEN, SYDVKM. The CDR3 runs 14 residues. The germline V and J ends were trimmed by 2 bases and 5 bases, with 12 bases remaining between them. The CDR3 DNA sequence: TGTGCCAGCAGTTTAGTAGGAGTGAAGGAGACCCAGTACTTC. This translates into CASSLVGVKETQYF.

The chain has TRBV7-2 and TRBJ2-3, with D perhaps matching TRBD2 (5 bases). CDR3 size: 12 residues. V was clipped by 3 bases and J by 10 bases, with 11 bases between them. Germline CDR1 SGHTA, CDR2 FQGNSA. CDR3 coding DNA: TGTGCCAGCAGCTTGAACGGGGTCGCGCAGTATTTT. Protein: CASSLNGVAQYF.